This TCR beta chain was sequenced in a study of human T cells and chemical hapten exposure. Study-level information: Skin on the upper inner arm, about 2 cm by about 2 cm in size, was sensitized with 2% DPC. Scalp application of diphenylcyclopropenone was performed weekly in patients across the entire roughly 25-week study. TCR yields per sample varied mostly from small pooled library volume differences. Study-wide results and caveats: Alopecia affecting every donor means their immune response may not match healthy people's.

Germline lookup yields CDR1 MNHEY and CDR2 SVGAGI. CDR3 length: 14 residues. With 0 bases removed from V and 0 bases from J, the gap between germline ends came to 6 bases. TCRdb ran MiXCR on the RACE reads and lists one entry per CDR3 protein. The sample has under 130,000 distinct CDR3 sequences, about 11% seen once. Time point indicated: patch test 1, 2 weeks after DPC sensitization. The treatment here: therapeutic diphenylcyclopropenone sensitization with weekly scalp DPC. This clonotype showed up many times. Its antigen is undetermined. This clonotype was sampled from a woman in her 40s with alopecia areata. Some clones in this sample may be carry-over from other donors' samples. The V call is TRBV6-5, the J call TRBJ2-7; D uncertain. Here the sequenced sample was whole blood, taken in connection with sensitization to the hapten diphenylcyclopropenone (DPC). CDR3 nucleotide sequence: TGTGCCAGCAGTTACTCCTCGGCCTCCTACGAGCAGTACTTC. It codes for CASSYSSASYEQYF.